This record looks at one TCR beta chain sequence and its context. The junction departs from the called germline gene at one end, perhaps through a read error. This CDR3 is built from 15 residues. From germline, CDR1 is LGHDT and CDR2 YNNKEL (reference sequence). The individuals who served as donors were healthy Caucasians living in Russia, aged about 6 to 95. Approximately 10 milliliters was the volume of peripheral blood drawn from each donor. The use of a sample-barcoded 5' primer and a J-beta primer mix characterized a second PCR of 7 to 11 cycles. TCRdb recomputed calls from the 5' RACE reads with MiXCR, one row per CDR3 protein. This table holds some 700,000 distinct CDR3 sequences, 40% to 45% found once. This entry comes from a study of blood T cells in healthy people across ages.

The sequenced sample consisted of blood. The TCR was taken from a woman aged 55-70 years in good health. The chain recombines TRBV3-1 with TRBJ1-5; D gene unclear. CDR3 protein: CASSQGGLSKQPQHF. The DNA of the CDR3 is TGTGCCAGCAGCCAAGGAGGTTTAAGCAAGCAGCCCCAGCATTTT.